The entry below describes one TCR beta chain. Its antigen is undetermined. The data derive from a study of CXCR3-negative and CXCR3-positive naive CD8 T cells. In the study overall: Total TRB output reached around 150 million reads, about 1.5 +/- 0.3 million per library.

This CDR3 spans 15 amino acids. Germline V CDR1 and CDR2: SQVTM, ANQGSEA. Naive CD8+ T cells showed a CD45RO-CCR7+CD27+CD95- phenotype. In preparing the TRB cDNA libraries, 5' RACE with UMI labels was used. TCRdb reworked the 5' RACE reads into one entry per CDR3 protein, no DNA. This repertoire includes roughly 100,000 distinct CDR3 sequences. Study-level points and caveats: In naive cells, CXCR3-negative and CXCR3-positive subsets had similar TRBV-TRBJ usage; memory cells differed. CXCR3-positive naive cells had TRB CDR3s that were more hydrophobic than CXCR3-negative naive cells had.

The TCR comes from a human donor in good health. Some clones in this sample may be carry-over from other donors' samples. The sequenced sample was naive CXCR3+ CD8+ T cells from blood. Subset described: CD45RO-CCR7+CD27+CD95- naive CD8+ T cells expressing CXCR3 (TNR3+). The chain employs TRBV29-1 and TRBJ2-1; the TCRdb D gene call, TRBD1, has no DNA to confirm it. CDR3 in amino acids: CSGGGWGQGNNEQFF.